The next 17 T cell receptor beta chains were all read from a single sample in a study of CD8+ T cells in alopecia areata. As to treatment: oral pan-JAK inhibitor, 5-10 mg twice daily. The authors extracted RNA and reverse transcribed it into cDNA as the sequencing template. Here immunoSEQ multiplex PCR was the method, and the copy in TCRdb shows in-frame clones only, minus some. The sample shows under 350,000 clones, roughly 64% of them seen only once. The sequences come from CD4+ T cells sorted from blood, collected at week 24, from a patient treated with tofacitinib. The receptors stem from a human donor with alopecia areata.

The chain is built from TRBV6-5 and TRBJ2-3; D possibly corresponds to TRBD2 (7 bases). Deletions cut 7 bases from V and 3 bases from J, with 14 bases between. CDR1 MNHEY and CDR2 SVGAGI come from the germline V gene. CDR3 length: 14 residues. Written as DNA, the CDR3 is TGTGCCAGCAAGGGGGGGATCCGGACAGATACGCAGTATTTT. Translating it yields CASKGGIRTDTQYF.

This chain connects TRBV25-1 to TRBJ1-4, with 7 nucleotides matching TRBD1. Germline-derived CDR1 and CDR2 are MGHDK and SYGVNS. CDR3 length equals 14 residues. After removal of 6 bases from V and 4 bases from J, the junction contained 5 bases not matched to a gene. The CDR3 loop reads CASRGDRNNEKLFF. In DNA form, the CDR3 reads TGTGCCAGCAGGGGGGACAGAAATAATGAAAAACTGTTTTTT.

The chain combines TRBV25-1 with TRBJ1-2; 8 bases are shared with TRBD1. Looked up from germline, CDR1 is MGHDK and CDR2 is SYGVNS. The CDR3 runs 13 residues. V lost 4 bases to trimming and J lost 4 bases; unmatched junction nucleotides: 2. The CDR3 region has the DNA TGTGCCAGCAGTGCCGGACAGGGCTATGGCTACACCTTC. It specifies CASSAGQGYGYTF.

The chain combines TRBV4-2 with TRBJ1-2; D is ambiguous. Trimming pared 1 base from V and 8 bases from J, leaving 8 bases between. The germline V gene encodes CDR1 LGHNA and CDR2 YNFKEQ. The CDR3 is 12 amino acids. The CDR3 nucleotides are TGTGCCAGCAGCCAAGTTTCGGGCGGCTACACCTTC. It is translated as CASSQVSGGYTF.

This clone has a handful of counts. The chain recombines TRBV28 with TRBJ2-3; D ambiguous. V lost 3 bases and J 5 bases, leaving 9 bases between the germline ends. CDR1 is MDHEN and CDR2 is SYDVKM in the germline V gene. This CDR3 comprises 13 residues. CDR3 protein: CASSLAHRDTQYF. In DNA, the CDR3 is TGTGCCAGCAGTTTGGCCCACCGAGATACGCAGTATTTT.

The chain uses TRBV2 and TRBJ1-4, with D possibly TRBD1 on 5 matching bases. Germline V gene sequence: CDR1 SNHLY, CDR2 FYNNEI. V lost 6 bases, J lost 8 bases, and 16 bases lay in between. There are 14 residues in the CDR3. The CDR3 here is CASSGSRVGEKLFF. DNA of the CDR3: TGTGCCAGCAGCGGCAGCAGGGTAGGAGAAAAACTGTTTTTT. The full variable domain, its missing parts supplied by reference TRBV2 and TRBJ1-4, is EPEVTQTPSHQVTQMGQEVILRCVPISNHLYFYWYRQILGQKVEFLVSFYNNEISEKSEIFDDQFSVERPDGSNFTLKIRSTKLEDSAMYFCASSGSRVGEKLFFGSGTQLSVL.

The chain uses TRBV4-1 and TRBJ2-1, with D unresolved. The germline CDR1 and CDR2 sequences are MGHRA and YSYEKL. The CDR3 loop spans 13 amino acids. V lost 5 bases and J 5 bases, leaving 10 bases between the germline ends. The CDR3 nucleotides are TGCGCCAGCAGCTTGGGCCCTAACAATGAGCAGTTCTTC. This sequence encodes CASSLGPNNEQFF.

The chain joins TRBV28 to TRBJ2-7, with 12 bases aligning to TRBD1. Germline values: CDR1 MDHEN, CDR2 SYDVKM. Trimming removed 6 bases from V and 1 base from J; junction bases left unmatched: 7. CDR3 length: 16 amino acids. The CDR3: CASREVGQGASYEQYF. CDR3 coding DNA: TGTGCCAGCAGGGAGGTGGGACAGGGGGCATCCTACGAGCAGTACTTC.

This sequence joins TRBV30 and TRBJ2-3; 9 bases line up with TRBD2. The CDR3 length is 14 residues. With 4 bases clipped from V and 6 bases from J, the junction kept 8 bases outside the gene matches. The germline V gene encodes CDR1 GTSNPN and CDR2 SVGIG (reference sequence). The chain's CDR3 is CAWTRIAGADTQYF. CDR3 sequence (DNA): TGTGCCTGGACTCGGATAGCGGGGGCGGATACGCAGTATTTT.

The CDR3 here is CASSPQGRGTNTGELFF. CDR3 nucleotide sequence: TGTGCCAGCTCACCACAGGGACGGGGCACGAACACCGGGGAGCTGTTTTTT. The rearrangement uses TRBV18 and TRBJ2-2, with D perhaps being TRBD1 or TRBD2 (5 bases each). The V end lost 1 base, the J end lost 0 bases, and 12 bases lay between the germline ends. The germline V gene has CDR1 KGHSH and CDR2 LQKENI. The CDR3 contains 17 residues.

The chain is built from TRBV28 and TRBJ2-4; the D gene could be TRBD1 or TRBD2 (5 bases each). Trimming left V 6 bases short and J 8 bases short, with 14 bases between. CDR3 length equals 13 residues. Germline V CDR1 and CDR2: MDHEN, SYDVKM. The CDR3 DNA is TGTGCCAGCAGCTACGGTGGGGGAGACATTCAGTACTTC. Amino acid sequence: CASSYGGGDIQYF.

V usage is TRBV2 and J usage is TRBJ1-6; D unresolved. Germline V gives CDR1 SNHLY, CDR2 FYNNEI. The CDR3 contains 14 residues. V was trimmed by 7 bases and J by 7 bases, leaving 14 bases between them. The CDR3 reads CASKVSIGNSPLHF. The CDR3 region has the DNA TGTGCCAGCAAAGTATCCATTGGCAATTCACCCCTCCACTTT.

V gene TRBV7-2 combines with J gene TRBJ2-1; D not resolved. There are 15 residues in the CDR3. Germline V gene lookup returns CDR1 SGHTA and CDR2 FQGNSA. V gave up 1 base and J gave up 5 bases, with 12 bases separating them. CDR3 region: CASSLDPVRDNEQFF. CDR3 coding DNA: TGTGCCAGCAGCTTAGACCCCGTGAGAGACAATGAGCAGTTCTTC.

The chain employs TRBV30 and TRBJ2-7; no reliable D call. Trimming cost V 3 bases and J 2 bases, with 11 bases left between them. The germline CDR1 and CDR2 sequences are GTSNPN and SVGIG (reference sequence). This CDR3 region has 13 residues. CDR3: CAWSGDLPYEQYF. CDR3 in DNA: TGTGCCTGGAGCGGCGACCTGCCCTACGAGCAGTACTTC.

This clone was recorded once. This chain uses TRBV30 with TRBJ1-5; D call uncertain. Per the germline V gene, CDR1 is GTSNPN and CDR2 is SVGIG (reference sequence). This CDR3 region has 14 residues. The germline V and J ends were trimmed by 5 bases and 1 base, with 12 bases remaining between them. The CDR3 region is CAWGHERSNQPQHF. The CDR3 DNA reads as TGTGCCTGGGGGCATGAGCGGAGCAATCAGCCCCAGCATTTT.

Only one count was recorded for this clone. The chain has TRBV6-5 and TRBJ1-2, with 7 bases aligning to TRBD1. Germline assignment: CDR1 MNHEY and CDR2 SVGAGI. The CDR3 sequence is 13 residues long. V lost 6 bases and J lost 7; bases outside the gene matches: 8. The CDR3 coding sequence is TGTGCCAGCAGAGGGCCGGGACAGAGTGGCTACACCTTC. Translated: CASRGPGQSGYTF.

This clone has at least ten counts. The rearrangement links TRBV6-1 to TRBJ2-2, with D tentatively TRBD1 or TRBD2 (5 bases each). CDR1 MNHNS and CDR2 SASEGT come from the germline V gene. V was clipped by 4 bases and J by 1 base, with 10 bases between them. The CDR3 loop spans 15 amino acids. CDR3 coding DNA: TGTGCCAGCAGTGTGCTGGGGGTGAACACCGGGGAGCTGTTTTTT. Its protein is CASSVLGVNTGELFF.